This TCR beta chain is drawn from a study of Ad26.COV2.S vaccination and SARS-CoV-2 variants. On this clone itself: What it recognizes is unknown.

CDR1 is KGHDR and CDR2 is SFDVKD in the germline V gene. Trimming took off 9 bases at V and 3 bases at J, with 14 bases between the two ends. The CDR3 has 14 residues. Points from the study as a whole: Measures of TCR breadth and depth may have fallen short of total T cell responses.

The table came from immunoSEQ multiplex PCR; TCRdb's copy has only in-frame clones and leaves some out. The top ten clones hold about 16% of a sample with about 94,000 clones, 82% of them seen once. Sequenced material: peripheral blood, taken after recovery from COVID-19. The origin of this receptor is a human donor who had recovered from COVID-19. The chain couples TRBV24-1 to TRBJ2-1, with D tentatively TRBD1 (5 bases). CDR3 protein: CATASGQGYNEQFF. The DNA of the CDR3 is TGTGCCACCGCTTCGGGTCAGGGCTACAATGAGCAGTTCTTC.